The 21 T cell receptor beta chains given below trace back to one sample, sequenced in a study of blood T cell repertoires in COVID-19. The assay was immunoSEQ multiplex PCR, and TCRdb's table has in-frame clones only and misses some. The sample shows about 260,000 clones, about 91% of them seen only once. The sample consisted of peripheral blood. These receptors were taken from a young adult with COVID-19, enrolled during active disease.

The rearrangement joins TRBV3-1 (or the pseudogene TRBV3-2) to TRBJ2-2, with 10 bases lining up with TRBD2. The V gene end was trimmed by 4 bases and the J gene end by 0 bases; junction bases not matched to a gene: 14. CDR3 length: 20 residues. Germline V CDR1 and CDR2: LGHDT, YNNKEL (reference sequence). CDR3 in amino acids: CASSPPGAGGPNANTGELFF. DNA of the CDR3: TGTGCCAGCAGCCCACCGGGAGCGGGAGGGCCCAACGCGAACACCGGGGAGCTGTTTTTT.

The chain has TRBV24-1 and TRBJ1-6; D is unresolved. The V end lost 9 bases, the J end lost 7 bases, and 6 bases lay between the germline ends. Germline-derived CDR1 and CDR2 are KGHDR and SFDVKD. The CDR3 has 11 amino acids. The CDR3 coding sequence is TGTGCCACCGACATAAATTCACCCCTCCACTTT. This codes for CATDINSPLHF.

This chain links TRBV13 with TRBJ2-7, with TRBD1 matching 9 bases. The V and J ends lost 4 bases and 4 bases, in that order; junction bases with no gene match: 5. The germline V gene has CDR1 PRHDT and CDR2 FYEKMQ (reference sequence). CDR3 size: 14 residues. CDR3 DNA: TGTGCCAGCAGCTCGCGGGACAGGGTTTACGAGCAGTACTTC. The encoded protein is CASSSRDRVYEQYF.

The chain employs TRBV4-1 and TRBJ2-6; 9 positions match TRBD1. This CDR3 is 19 amino acids long. V lost 7 bases and J lost 0; bases outside the gene matches: 13. Germline V gene data show CDR1 as MGHRA and CDR2 as YSYEKL. This chain's CDR3 is CASTTGQGYLSSGANVLTF. The CDR3 nucleotides read TGCGCCAGCACCACTGGACAGGGGTACTTGAGCTCTGGGGCCAACGTCCTGACTTTC.

The CDR3 region has the DNA TGTGCCTGGAGTGGGGTAGGAGCAAATACGCAGTATTTT. Protein sequence: CAWSGVGANTQYF. This rearrangement joins TRBV30 to TRBJ2-3; no clear D. Trimming took off 1 base at V and 7 bases at J, with 12 bases between the two ends. This CDR3 is 13 amino acids long. CDR1 and CDR2 from the germline V gene are GTSNPN and SVGIG (reference sequence).

V gene TRBV14 combines with J gene TRBJ1-2, with unresolved D. Trimming took 0 bases from V and 8 from J, leaving 16 bases between them. This CDR3 spans 15 amino acids. Germline-derived CDR1 and CDR2 are SGHDN and FVKESK. Written as DNA, the CDR3 is TGTGCCAGCAGCCAAGAATCCAGGTCCGCAAGCGGCTACACCTTC. Amino acid sequence: CASSQESRSASGYTF.

The chain carries TRBV7-9 and TRBJ1-4; the D gene is possibly TRBD1 (6 bases). The CDR3 is made up of 16 amino acids. Trimming stripped 5 bases from V and 5 bases from J, with 18 bases between. From germline, CDR1 is SEHNR and CDR2 FQNEAQ (reference sequence). CDR3 sequence (DNA): TGTGCCAGCAGCCCCCCCGGGGGGACACGGAATGAAAAACTGTTTTTT. It yields the protein CASSPPGGTRNEKLFF. The variable domain in full, completed from reference TRBV7-9 and TRBJ1-4, reads DTGVSQNPRHKITKRGQNVTFRCDPISEHNRLYWYRQTLGQGPEFLTYFQNEAQLEKSRLLSDRFSAERPKGSFSTLEIQRTEQGDSAMYLCASSPPGGTRNEKLFFGSGTQLSVL.

The chain has TRBV6-4 and TRBJ2-7; TRBD1 aligns across 7 bases. V lost 7 bases, J lost 1 base, and 4 bases stayed unmatched. CDR1 MRHNA and CDR2 SNTAGT come from the germline V gene. The CDR3 is made up of 13 amino acids. DNA of the CDR3: TGTGCCAGCACCCACAGGGGATCCTACGAGCAGTACTTC. Translation: CASTHRGSYEQYF.

This sequence joins TRBV18 and TRBJ1-1; 7 nucleotides agree with TRBD1. V lost 6 bases and J lost 6; bases outside the gene matches: 13. CDR1 KGHSH and CDR2 LQKENI come from the germline V gene. This CDR3 spans 15 amino acids. This CDR3 reads CASSTLGTEGAEAFF. The CDR3 DNA follows: TGTGCCAGCTCGACCCTCGGGACAGAAGGGGCTGAAGCTTTCTTT.

This clone has a single count. This chain connects TRBV5-4 to TRBJ2-3; tentative D call: TRBD2 (5 bases). Looked up from germline, CDR1 is SGHNT and CDR2 is YYREEE (reference sequence). V lost 3 bases and J 5 bases, leaving 7 bases between the germline ends. The CDR3 contains 12 residues. The CDR3 is CASSSTRDTQYF. CDR3 DNA sequence: TGTGCCAGCAGCTCAACTAGAGATACGCAGTATTTT. Drawing the rest from reference TRBV5-4 and TRBJ2-3, the complete variable domain is ETGVTQSPTHLIKTRGQQVTLRCSSQSGHNTVSWYQQALGQGPQFIFQYYREEENGRGNFPPRFSGLQFPNYSSELNVNALELDDSALYLCASSSTRDTQYFGPGTRLTVL.

This CDR3 is CASSQVTGGSNEKLFF. CDR3 DNA sequence: TGTGCCAGCAGCCAAGTCACGGGGGGCTCTAATGAAAAACTGTTTTTT. The rearrangement joins TRBV3-1 (or the pseudogene TRBV3-2) to TRBJ1-4; a weak D match, TRBD1 (6 bases). V gave up 1 base and J gave up 3 bases, with 12 bases separating them. Per germline, CDR1 LGHDT and CDR2 YNNKEL (reference sequence). The CDR3 extends over 16 amino acids.

V is TRBV3-1 (or the pseudogene TRBV3-2) and J is TRBJ1-4; maybe TRBD1 (5 bases). Germline CDR1 is LGHDT and CDR2 is YNNKEL (reference sequence). The V gene lost 4 bases and the J gene lost 2 bases, with 8 bases spanning the gap. This CDR3 is 14 amino acids long. The CDR3 nucleotides are TGTGCCAGCAGCCTGCAGGGTACTAATGAAAAACTGTTTTTT. Its protein product is CASSLQGTNEKLFF.

The CDR3 protein is CASSAKAGDNSYEQYF. For the CDR3, the DNA is TGTGCCAGCAGCGCCAAAGCCGGGGACAACTCCTACGAGCAGTACTTC. The V and J genes are TRBV21-1 and TRBJ2-7; the D call of TRBD1 is as the table states it, not checked on the DNA. TRBV21-1 has pseudogene status. This CDR3 is 16 amino acids long.

V is TRBV5-1 and J is TRBJ2-1; the D is unclear. This CDR3 region has 13 residues. V lost 4 bases and J lost 6, with 11 bases in between. In germline, CDR1 is SGHRS, CDR2 YFSETQ. The CDR3 DNA reads TGCGCCAGCAGCCCTGCGGAAGGCAATGAGCAGTTCTTC. Its protein is CASSPAEGNEQFF.

The chain recombines TRBV6-2 or TRBV6-3 with TRBJ2-4, with no clear D. Trimming removed 5 bases at V and 8 bases at J, with 7 bases between. In germline, CDR1 is MNHEY, CDR2 SVGEGT. This CDR3 has 11 amino acids. The CDR3 DNA is TGTGCCAGCAGTCGCCGGGACATTCAGTACTTC. Protein: CASSRRDIQYF.

Concerning this clone itself: A much larger clone differs by one base, so this may be a read error. This specimen includes other DNA sequences encoding the same CDR3. The chain is built from TRBV11-2 and TRBJ1-1, with TRBD1 matching 9 bases. The junction had 2 bases not matched to a gene; V was cut back by 4 bases and J by 2 bases. The germline CDR1 and CDR2 sequences are SGHAT and FQNNGV. This CDR3 is built from 14 residues. In DNA form, the CDR3 reads TGTGCCAGCAGCTCGGGACAGGGTAACACTGAAGCTTTCTTT. It codes for CASSSGQGNTEAFF.

This clone occurred once. The rearrangement joins TRBV6-5 to TRBJ2-7; 7 nucleotides match TRBD1. The CDR3 is made up of 13 amino acids. The trim removed 4 bases at V and 2 bases at J, leaving 2 bases unmatched. The V gene's germline CDR1 is MNHEY and CDR2 SVGAGI. Here the CDR3 DNA reads TGTGCCAGCAGTTTGGGACAGCCCTACGAGCAGTACTTC. Encoded protein: CASSLGQPYEQYF.

The genes are TRBV10-2 and TRBJ2-5, with D perhaps TRBD1 (6 bases). CDR1 and CDR2 from the germline V gene are WSHSY and SAAADI. Trimming shortened V by 4 bases and J by 2 bases, and 11 bases separated the two germline ends. The CDR3 consists of 14 residues. The CDR3 nucleotides read TGCGCCAGCAGTGTACTCGGACAGCAAGAGACCCAGTACTTC. Translation: CASSVLGQQETQYF.

CDR3 DNA: TGTGCCAGCAGTTACTCGGGACTCTGGGGGGCCGGGGAGCTGTTTTTT. Translating gives CASSYSGLWGAGELFF. This sequence joins TRBV6-5 and TRBJ2-2; D perhaps matches TRBD2 (6 bases). Germline V gene data show CDR1 as MNHEY and CDR2 as SVGAGI. The CDR3 has 16 amino acids. V lost 0 bases, J lost 6 bases, and 14 bases lay in between.

The chain combines TRBV11-2 with TRBJ1-6; D ambiguous. Germline V gene lookup returns CDR1 SGHAT and CDR2 FQNNGV. The ends were cut back, 4 bases at V and 8 bases at J, with 9 bases in the middle. The length of the CDR3 is 13 residues. CDR3 bases: TGTGCCAGCAGCTCCACCGGGGATTCACCCCTCCACTTT. Protein sequence: CASSSTGDSPLHF. Supplemented by reference TRBV11-2 and TRBJ1-6, the full variable domain reads EAGVAQSPRYKIIEKRQSVAFWCNPISGHATLYWYQQILGQGPKLLIQFQNNGVVDDSQLPKDRFSAERLKGVDSTLKIQPAKLEDSAVYLCASSSTGDSPLHFGNGTRLTVT.

The chain carries TRBV29-1 and TRBJ1-2; 7 bases are a match to TRBD1. This CDR3 has 15 amino acids. In germline, CDR1 is SQVTM, CDR2 ANQGSEA. Trimming at V came to 4 bases and at J to 3 bases, leaving 11 bases not matched to a gene. CDR3 residues: CSVAAPGGGDYGYTF. In nucleotides, the CDR3 is TGCAGCGTTGCGGCCCCGGGAGGGGGCGACTATGGCTACACCTTC.